This TCR beta chain emerged from a study of vaccination and CD4 T cells after COVID-19. Study context: Convalescent study patients returned SARS-CoV-2 positive nasal swab PCR results, with fewer than 10 mild cases and one severe. In culture, cells were exposed to overlapping spike peptides from SARS-CoV-2, HCoV-NL63, HCoV-OC43 and HCoV-229E. Convalescent patients gave post-COVID blood a median about 100 days post-diagnosis, range 35 to 161.

Trimming cost V 0 bases and J 10 bases, with 18 bases left between them. Germline V gives CDR1 DFQATT, CDR2 SNEGSKA (reference sequence). This CDR3 has 14 residues. Described treatment: approximately 9-day PBMC culture with coronavirus spike peptide pools or control peptides (ViraFEST assay). IL-2 (around 10 IU/ml) and peptide pools (approximately 9 ug/ml) were added to cultures of a few million PBMCs per well. In the case of this clonotype: The target antigen is unknown.

Cultured CD4+ T cells had their DNA profiled by the Oncomine TCR Beta short-read assay. TCRdb re-analysed the PCR reads in MiXCR, keeping a single row per CDR3 protein. This sample has 4,000 to 5,500 distinct CDR3 sequences, with less than 70% found just once. The clonotype was recovered from a human donor who had recovered from COVID-19. The sample consisted of CD4+ T cells from blood, cultured in vitro. This chain uses TRBV20-1 with TRBJ2-5; D possibly matches TRBD1 or TRBD2 (5 bases each). CDR3 nucleotides: TGCAGTGCTAGAGATTTGTGGCCGAGGGGCGTCCAGTACTTC. It codes for CSARDLWPRGVQYF.